What follows are 6 T cell receptor beta chains derived from one specimen sequenced in a study of T cells after yellow fever vaccination. MiXCR was run by TCRdb on the 5' RACE reads, yielding one entry per CDR3 protein. The repertoire has about 510,000 distinct CDR3 sequences, 21% of them found once; the top ten carry about 17%. The sequencing here drew on PBMCs, taken 21 days after the first yellow fever vaccination. The origin of the receptors is a man younger than 35 who received the YFV17D yellow fever vaccine.

V usage is TRBV4-2 and J usage is TRBJ2-7, with D perhaps TRBD1 or TRBD2 (5 bases each). This CDR3 comprises 16 residues. Germline assignment: CDR1 LGHNA and CDR2 YNFKEQ. V gave up 4 bases and J gave up 1 base, with 17 bases separating them. In DNA, the CDR3 is TGTGCCAGCAGCCGAGAGAGCCAGGGAGCTTCCTACGAGCAGTACTTC. It codes for CASSRESQGASYEQYF.

This clonotype was seen a handful of times. The gene calls are TRBV9 and TRBJ2-1; maybe TRBD1 (8 bases). The CDR3 covers 16 residues. Trimming stripped 2 bases from V and 2 bases from J, with 14 bases between. Germline V gives CDR1 SGDLS, CDR2 YYNGEE. The CDR3 bases are TGTGCCAGCAGCGTCCGAACAGGGGGGGCCTACAATGAGCAGTTCTTC. It yields the protein CASSVRTGGAYNEQFF. The complete variable domain, with remaining parts taken from reference TRBV9 and TRBJ2-1, reads DSGVTQTPKHLITATGQRVTLRCSPRSGDLSVYWYQQSLDQGLQFLIQYYNGEERAKGNILERFSAQQFPDLHSELNLSSLELGDSALYFCASSVRTGGAYNEQFFGPGTRLTVL.

A few counts support this clonotype. The chain links TRBV3-1 to TRBJ2-7; D not certain. Between the trimmed V and J ends, which lost 0 bases and 3 bases, there was a span of 9 bases. There are 14 residues in the CDR3. CDR1 is LGHDT and CDR2 is YNNKEL in the germline V gene (reference sequence). The CDR3, as DNA: TGTGCCAGCAGCCAAGAAGCCGTAGGCTACGAGCAGTACTTC. This sequence encodes CASSQEAVGYEQYF.

The chain carries TRBV18 and TRBJ2-1; no clear D. The V end lost 6 bases, the J end lost 5 bases, and 29 bases lay between the germline ends. Germline V gene data show CDR1 as KGHSH and CDR2 as LQKENI. The CDR3 runs to 19 residues. Here the CDR3 DNA reads TGTGCCAGCTCCCTTCGCTCCCTCTCGCTGGGCCTCACGCACAATGAGCAGTTCTTC. As protein: CASSLRSLSLGLTHNEQFF.

This clonotype occurred a few times. The gene calls are TRBV4-3 and TRBJ1-4; D is undetermined. The CDR3 runs to 13 residues. Germline CDR1 reads LGHNA; CDR2 reads YSLEER. Trimming took 0 bases from V and 8 from J, leaving 7 bases between them. Here the CDR3 reads CASSQDRGEKLFF. The DNA of the CDR3 is TGCGCCAGCAGCCAAGATAGAGGAGAAAAACTGTTTTTT.

The chain is built from TRBV7-6 and TRBJ2-3; no reliable D call. From germline, CDR1 is SGHVS and CDR2 FNYEAQ. With 1 base removed from V and 6 bases from J, the gap between germline ends came to 8 bases. CDR3 length: 13 amino acids. CDR3 DNA: TGTGCCAGCAGCTTAGGGCCGGAGGATACGCAGTATTTT. Its translation: CASSLGPEDTQYF.